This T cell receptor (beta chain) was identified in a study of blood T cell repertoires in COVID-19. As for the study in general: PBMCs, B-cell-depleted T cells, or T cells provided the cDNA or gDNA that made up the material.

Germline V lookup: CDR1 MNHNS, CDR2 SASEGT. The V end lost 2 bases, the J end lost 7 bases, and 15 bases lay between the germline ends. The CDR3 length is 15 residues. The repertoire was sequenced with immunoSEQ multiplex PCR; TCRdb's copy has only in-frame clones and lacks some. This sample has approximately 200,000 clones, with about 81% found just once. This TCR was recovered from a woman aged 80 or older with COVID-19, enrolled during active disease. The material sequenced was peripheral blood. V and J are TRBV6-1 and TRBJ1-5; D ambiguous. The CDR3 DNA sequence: TGTGCCAGCAGTGAACGGGGTGAAGTGAACCAGCCCCAGCATTTT. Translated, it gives CASSERGEVNQPQHF.